This TCR beta chain derives from a study of cytomegalovirus exposure and HLA in healthy donors. Amplification used 60 Vbeta primers and 13 Jbeta primers. The protocol was immunoSEQ multiplex PCR, while the TCRdb copy is restricted to in-frame clones and leaves out a portion. The sample contains tens of thousands of clones, about four fifths of which appear only once. Germline CDR1 and CDR2: SGHRS and YFSETQ. This CDR3 is built from 16 residues. Between the trimmed V and J ends, which lost 2 bases and 4 bases, there was a span of 15 bases. Sequencing was performed on PBMCs. The receptor was derived from a young man in good health and CMV-seronegative. The chain recombines TRBV5-1 with TRBJ2-2; D gene uncertain. The CDR3 coding sequence is TGCGCCAGCAGCTTCTCTGACACCCGTAGCACCGGGGAGCTGTTTTTT. As protein: CASSFSDTRSTGELFF.